The text below deals with one TCR beta chain. As yet, its antigen is unknown. The CDR3 extends over 13 amino acids. CDR1 is DFQATT, CDR2 SNEGSKA, per germline (reference sequence). Germline trimming cut 8 bases from V and 8 bases from J; bases unmatched to any gene: 9. Overall study findings and caveats: The TCR gene usage of tumor memory CD4+ T cells clustered together with blood and lymph node memory CD4+ cells and with lymph node naive CD4+ cells.

After constant-region reverse-primer amplification, full-length variable regions underwent semi-nested PCR with Nested Universal Primer A. TCRdb re-analysed the 5' RACE reads in MiXCR, keeping a single row per CDR3 protein. The data hold about 54,000 distinct CDR3 sequences, with 15% to 20% observed a single time. The TCR originated in a female donor with breast cancer. The rearrangement uses TRBV20-1 and TRBJ1-4; 9 nucleotides agree with TRBD1. The sample was naive CD4+ T cells sorted from blood. Subset described: naive CD4+ T cells, CD4+CD45RA+CD25-. The CDR3 DNA reads TGCAGTTCTACAGGGGGCGAGGGAGAAAAACTGTTTTTT. Translating gives CSSTGGEGEKLFF.